Listed below are T cell receptor beta chains from one sample, sequenced in a study of T cell responses to AZD1222 COVID-19 vaccine. TCRdb's table, derived via immunoSEQ multiplex PCR, lists solely in-frame clones and lacks some. The sample lists about 150,000 clones, around 95% occurring once. The starting material was peripheral blood, obtained on day 0 of AZD1222 vaccination. The receptor set was obtained from an adult in good health. The CDR3 runs from the conserved cysteine through the conserved F or W. Each record gives: J gene, clone size, V gene, D gene, CDR3 DNA, CDR3 protein. D genes are given only for firm matches. Clone size is shown for a subset of rows, as once, few, many or a class of expanded clone.

j_call: TRBJ2-4; clone_size: .; v_call: TRBV19; d_call: .; cdr3_nt: TGTGCCAGCGCAAGGGGGGGATTCATAGCCAAAAACATTCAGTACTTC; cdr3_aa: CASARGGFIAKNIQYF
j_call: TRBJ2-5; clone_size: .; v_call: TRBV19; d_call: .; cdr3_nt: TGTGCCAGTAGTCGTGGGGGCAGCACTCAAGAGACCCAGTACTTC; cdr3_aa: CASSRGGSTQETQYF
j_call: TRBJ2-1; clone_size: .; v_call: TRBV10-1; d_call: TRBD2; cdr3_nt: TGCGCCAGCAGTGAGACCTTAGCGGGGGTCCCTTACAATGAGCAGTTCTTC; cdr3_aa: CASSETLAGVPYNEQFF
j_call: TRBJ2-3; clone_size: .; v_call: TRBV13; d_call: TRBD1; cdr3_nt: TGTGCCAGCAGCCCGACAGGGGCTTTCACAGATACGCAGTATTTT; cdr3_aa: CASSPTGAFTDTQYF
j_call: TRBJ1-1; clone_size: .; v_call: TRBV6-5; d_call: TRBD1; cdr3_nt: TGTGCCAGCAGTCCGACAGGGGGCGCTGAAGCTTTCTTT; cdr3_aa: CASSPTGGAEAFF
j_call: TRBJ1-1; clone_size: .; v_call: TRBV4-2; d_call: .; cdr3_nt: TGTGCCAGCAGCCAATACATCACAGGGCTCTTAGGGGGGTTAACTGAAGCTTTCTTT; cdr3_aa: CASSQYITGLLGGLTEAFF
j_call: TRBJ1-2; clone_size: .; v_call: TRBV30; d_call: .; cdr3_nt: TGTGCCTGGAGCTTAGGGCATGGCTACACCTTC; cdr3_aa: CAWSLGHGYTF
j_call: TRBJ2-5; clone_size: once; v_call: TRBV7-2; d_call: .; cdr3_nt: TGTGCCAGCAGCTCAGAGGGGCAACAGACCCAGTACTTC; cdr3_aa: CASSSEGQQTQYF
j_call: TRBJ2-1; clone_size: .; v_call: TRBV4-1; d_call: TRBD2; cdr3_nt: TGCGCCAGCAGCCAAGGACGAGCCGGAGGGAGGGCCAGAAATGAGCAGTTCTTC; cdr3_aa: CASSQGRAGGRARNEQFF
j_call: TRBJ1-2; clone_size: .; v_call: TRBV5-4; d_call: .; cdr3_nt: TGTGCCAGCAGCTTGGTTAACTATGGCTACACCTTC; cdr3_aa: CASSLVNYGYTF
j_call: TRBJ2-3; clone_size: .; v_call: TRBV2; d_call: .; cdr3_nt: TGTGCCAGCAATAACGGGGCAGATACGCAGTATTTT; cdr3_aa: CASNNGADTQYF
j_call: TRBJ1-1; clone_size: .; v_call: TRBV4-2; d_call: .; cdr3_nt: TGTGCCAGCAGCCAAGGGGACGTAGGGACGGGTGAAGCTTTCTTT; cdr3_aa: CASSQGDVGTGEAFF
j_call: TRBJ1-2; clone_size: .; v_call: TRBV13; d_call: .; cdr3_nt: TGTGCCAGCAGCTTATCCGCAGATGGCTACACCTTC; cdr3_aa: CASSLSADGYTF
j_call: TRBJ1-2; clone_size: few; v_call: TRBV13; d_call: TRBD1; cdr3_nt: TGTGCCAGCAGCTCAGCCTGGGACAGCAGCTATGGCTACACCTTC; cdr3_aa: CASSSAWDSSYGYTF
j_call: TRBJ1-2; clone_size: .; v_call: TRBV28; d_call: .; cdr3_nt: TGTGCCAGCAGACAGGAACCCTATGGCTACACCTTC; cdr3_aa: CASRQEPYGYTF
j_call: TRBJ2-1; clone_size: .; v_call: TRBV6-5; d_call: TRBD2; cdr3_nt: TGTGCCAGCAGTTACTCGGGACTAGCGGACAATGAGCAGTTCTTC; cdr3_aa: CASSYSGLADNEQFF
j_call: TRBJ2-3; clone_size: .; v_call: TRBV6-2/TRBV6-3; d_call: TRBD2; cdr3_nt: TGTGCCAGCAGTCCCCGACTAGCGGGGGGAACCCTGACGCAGTATTTT; cdr3_aa: CASSPRLAGGTLTQYF
j_call: TRBJ2-3; clone_size: .; v_call: TRBV5-8; d_call: .; cdr3_nt: TGTGCCAGCAGCTTGGGGGTTAGCTTGTCTAGCACAGATACGCAGTATTTT; cdr3_aa: CASSLGVSLSSTDTQYF
j_call: TRBJ2-1; clone_size: .; v_call: TRBV7-2; d_call: TRBD1; cdr3_nt: TGTGCCAGCAGCGCCGTACCAGGGGGTGAGCAGTTCTTC; cdr3_aa: CASSAVPGGEQFF
j_call: TRBJ2-1; clone_size: once; v_call: TRBV7-7; d_call: .; cdr3_nt: TGTGCCAGCAGCCAGGGTTCCTACAATGAGCAGTTCTTC; cdr3_aa: CASSQGSYNEQFF